These 18 T cell receptor beta chains originate from one sample sequenced in a study of identical twins. TCRdb reprocessed the 5' RACE reads with MiXCR, giving one entry per CDR3 protein. The sample has some 1,600,000 distinct CDR3 sequences, under 35% seen once. Sequencing was performed on cord blood. The receptors were sampled from a newborn girl in good health.

The chain has TRBV7-8 and TRBJ1-5, with TRBD1 matching 7 bases. V dropped 0 bases and J dropped 9; count of bases not matched to a gene: 8. This CDR3 is 15 amino acids long. The V gene's germline CDR1 is SGHVS and CDR2 FQNEAQ. CDR3 DNA: TGTGCCAGCAGCTTAGCGCTGGCCAGGGGGTCGCCCCAGCATTTT. Protein: CASSLALARGSPQHF.

There are many counts of this clonotype. At one end, the junction sequence differs from germline, possibly due to a read error. This rearrangement joins TRBV5-1 to TRBJ2-5; 7 bases agree with TRBD2. The better agreement between TRBJ2-7 and the DNA end casts doubt on the J call. The CDR3 spans 12 residues. Germline V gene sequence: CDR1 SGHRS, CDR2 YFSETQ. As DNA, the CDR3 is TGTGCCAGCAGTTTCCGGGGGGACGAGCAGTACTTC. This encodes CASSFRGDEQYF.

The rearrangement joins TRBV5-1 to TRBJ1-2; D not certain. The CDR3 length is 13 residues. From germline, CDR1 is SGHRS and CDR2 YFSETQ. V lost 3 bases, J lost 3 bases, and 9 bases lay in between. CDR3 region: CASSYSDYYGYTF. As DNA, the CDR3 is TGCGCCAGCAGCTACAGCGATTACTATGGCTACACCTTC.

In its sample, this clonotype was seen a few times. The gene calls are TRBV7-4 and TRBJ2-1; 9 bases are shared with TRBD2. Germline assignment: CDR1 SGHVT and CDR2 SQSDAQ. The CDR3 has 19 residues. Germline trimming cut 3 bases from V and 0 bases from J; bases unmatched to any gene: 12. This chain's CDR3 is CASSFSGRRSGGSYNEQFF. Written as DNA, the CDR3 is TGTGCCAGCAGCTTTTCGGGGCGCCGTAGCGGGGGCTCCTACAATGAGCAGTTCTTC. The full variable domain, with the rest looked up from reference TRBV7-4 and TRBJ2-1, is GAGVSQSPRYKVAKRGRDVALRCDSISGHVTLYWYRQTLGQGSEVLTYSQSDAQRDKSGRPSGRFSAERPERSVSTLKIQRTEQGDSAVYLCASSFSGRRSGGSYNEQFFGPGTRLTVL.

The CDR3 is CASSSPGRTSEQYF. CDR3 nucleotide sequence: TGTGCCAGCAGTTCTCCGGGACGGACTTCCGAGCAGTACTTC. The chain combines TRBV28 with TRBJ2-4; D could derive from TRBD1 or TRBD2 (5 bases each). The DNA end is a closer match to TRBJ2-7, so the J assignment may be wrong. Looked up from germline, CDR1 is MDHEN and CDR2 is SYDVKM. There are 14 residues in the CDR3.

The V call is TRBV27, the J call TRBJ2-4; possible D gene TRBD1, 6 bases. V gave up 11 bases and J gave up 6 bases, with 23 bases separating them. The CDR3 totals 15 residues. Germline V CDR1 and CDR2: MNHEY, SMNVEV (reference sequence). This chain's CDR3 is CASRQVAGERNIQYF. The CDR3 nucleotides read TGTGCCTCCCGGCAGGTGGCAGGGGAAAGAAACATTCAGTACTTC.

There are a few counts of this clonotype. This chain connects TRBV18 to TRBJ2-3; D is unclear. V was shortened by 0 bases and J by 2 bases, with 12 bases between the two germline ends. The length of the CDR3 is 16 residues. Germline V gene sequence: CDR1 KGHSH, CDR2 LQKENI. The CDR3 region is CASSPPSTVHTDTQYF. CDR3 coding DNA: TGTGCCAGCTCACCACCATCTACCGTACACACAGATACGCAGTATTTT. Full variable domain (rest looked up from reference TRBV18 and TRBJ2-3): NAGVMQNPRHLVRRRGQEARLRCSPMKGHSHVYWYRQLPEEGLKFMVYLQKENIIDESGMPKERFSAEFPKEGPSILRIQQVVRGDSAAYFCASSPPSTVHTDTQYFGPGTRLTVL.

The V gene is TRBV20-1, the J gene TRBJ2-3; weak D call: TRBD1 (5 bases). V lost 6 bases to trimming and J lost 0 bases, with 7 bases between them. CDR1 and CDR2 from the germline V gene are DFQATT and SNEGSKA (reference sequence). This CDR3 contains 12 residues. The CDR3 nucleotides read TGCAGTGCAGGACATAGCACAGATACGCAGTATTTT. Translated, it gives CSAGHSTDTQYF.

V usage is TRBV28 and J usage is TRBJ2-1; TRBD2 might be the D (7 bases). Trimming took off 4 bases at V and 3 bases at J, with 16 bases between the two ends. Per the germline V gene, CDR1 is MDHEN and CDR2 is SYDVKM. The CDR3 has 16 residues. The chain's CDR3 is CASSSLGGGHYNEQFF. CDR3 DNA sequence: TGTGCCAGCAGTTCCCTCGGCGGGGGCCACTACAATGAGCAGTTCTTC. The whole variable domain, filled in from reference TRBV28 and TRBJ2-1, reads DVKVTQSSRYLVKRTGEKVFLECVQDMDHENMFWYRQDPGLGLRLIYFSYDVKMKEKGDIPEGYSVSREKKERFSLILESASTNQTSMYLCASSSLGGGHYNEQFFGPGTRLTVL.

This sequence joins TRBV10-3 and TRBJ1-1, with 8 bases fitting TRBD1. The CDR3 length is 14 residues. Trimming took 2 bases from V and 3 from J; bases not matched to a gene: 2. Germline V gene data show CDR1 as ENHRY and CDR2 as SYGVKD. The CDR3 region is CAISEQGQDTEAFF. DNA for the CDR3: TGTGCCATCAGTGAGCAGGGACAGGACACTGAAGCTTTCTTT.

This clonotype was observed a few times. The rearrangement joins TRBV2 to TRBJ1-1, with 8 nucleotides matching TRBD1. This CDR3 comprises 13 residues. CDR1 is SNHLY, CDR2 FYNNEI, per germline. The trim removed 11 bases at V and 5 bases at J, leaving 10 bases unmatched. CDR3: CAGLVDRVTEAFF. CDR3 DNA sequence: TGTGCCGGTTTAGTGGACAGGGTGACTGAAGCTTTCTTT.

This clonotype has more than one count but fewer than ten. V and J are TRBV20-1 and TRBJ2-2; a weak D match, TRBD1 (6 bases). The germline gives CDR1 DFQATT, CDR2 SNEGSKA (reference sequence). Trimming pared 3 bases from V and 1 base from J, leaving 18 bases between. The CDR3 has 17 residues. The CDR3 nucleotides are TGCAGTGCTAGCCCCGGGCGACAGGACTTGAACACCGGGGAGCTGTTTTTT. This codes for CSASPGRQDLNTGELFF.

V is TRBV6-1 and J is TRBJ1-5; 7 positions match TRBD1. CDR3 size: 16 residues. The J segment lost 3 bases and the V segment lost 6 bases, leaving 11 bases of the junction unmatched. The germline gives CDR1 MNHNS, CDR2 SASEGT. The CDR3 bases are TGTGCCAGCAGAACCTTCGGGACAGCCTTCAATCAGCCCCAGCATTTT. Residues: CASRTFGTAFNQPQHF.

This clonotype was detected many times. This chain uses TRBV5-1 with TRBJ2-7; possibly TRBD1 for D (6 bases). Trimming left V 4 bases short and J 5 bases short, with 16 bases between. CDR3 length equals 14 residues. Germline CDR1 is SGHRS and CDR2 is YFSETQ. CDR3: CASSTRDILHEQYF. CDR3 in DNA: TGCGCCAGCAGCACCCGGGACATCCTTCACGAGCAGTACTTC.

This clonotype was detected many times. The chain is built from TRBV12-3 or TRBV12-4 and TRBJ2-1; the D gene is possibly TRBD2 (5 bases). V shed 5 bases and J shed 9 bases, with 11 bases lying between them. The CDR3 covers 12 residues. CDR3 region: CASSGSSREQFF. The CDR3 DNA sequence: TGTGCCAGCAGTGGCTCTAGCCGTGAGCAGTTCTTC.

The chain joins TRBV7-2 to TRBJ2-2; D is possibly TRBD2 (5 bases). The CDR3 spans 15 residues. The V gene lost 3 bases and the J gene lost 6 bases, with 14 bases spanning the gap. In germline, CDR1 is SGHTA, CDR2 FQGNSA. In DNA form, the CDR3 reads TGTGCCAGCAGCTTCTTGTGGGAGCCCCCCGGGGAGCTGTTTTTT. Its translation is CASSFLWEPPGELFF.

This chain uses TRBV2 with TRBJ2-3; TRBD1 agrees at 10 bases. J gave up 5 bases and V 4 bases, and 3 bases lay outside the gene matches. The CDR3 sequence is 14 residues long. Germline V gene data show CDR1 as SNHLY and CDR2 as FYNNEI. The CDR3 here is CASSGQGARDTQYF. In DNA form, the CDR3 reads TGTGCCAGCAGTGGACAGGGGGCACGAGATACGCAGTATTTT.

The chain is built from TRBV28 and TRBJ2-7; 9 bases map to TRBD1. V was pared by 6 bases and J by 5 bases, with 11 bases of the junction left unmatched. The CDR3 runs 15 residues. The germline V gene has CDR1 MDHEN and CDR2 SYDVKM. The CDR3, as DNA: TGTGCCAGCAGCATCCGGGACAGGGACTTGGACGAGCAGTACTTC. Its translation is CASSIRDRDLDEQYF.